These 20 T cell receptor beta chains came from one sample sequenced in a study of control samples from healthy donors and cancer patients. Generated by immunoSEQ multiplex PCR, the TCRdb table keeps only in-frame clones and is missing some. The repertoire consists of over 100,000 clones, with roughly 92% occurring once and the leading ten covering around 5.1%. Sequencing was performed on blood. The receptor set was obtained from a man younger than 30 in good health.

In nucleotides, the CDR3 is TGTGCCAGCAGTTTACCCGGAACGGAGACCCAGTACTTC. Protein product: CASSLPGTETQYF. The chain joins TRBV12-3 or TRBV12-4 to TRBJ2-5; no clear D. The CDR3 has 13 residues. The V end lost 2 bases, the J end lost 5 bases, and 9 bases lay between the germline ends.

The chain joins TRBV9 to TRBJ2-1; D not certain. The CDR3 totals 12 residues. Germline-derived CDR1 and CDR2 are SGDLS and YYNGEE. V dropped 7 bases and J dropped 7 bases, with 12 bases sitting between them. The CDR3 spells CASGGGLNEQFF. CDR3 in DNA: TGTGCCAGCGGTGGTGGATTAAATGAGCAGTTCTTC.

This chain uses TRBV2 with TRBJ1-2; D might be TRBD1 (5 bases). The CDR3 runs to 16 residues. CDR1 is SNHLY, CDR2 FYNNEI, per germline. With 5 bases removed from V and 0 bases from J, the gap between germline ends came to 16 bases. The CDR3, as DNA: TGTGCCAGCAGTCCCGATGGGGGTCCCTCTAACTATGGCTACACCTTC. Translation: CASSPDGGPSNYGYTF. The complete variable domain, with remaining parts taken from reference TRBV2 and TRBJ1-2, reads EPEVTQTPSHQVTQMGQEVILRCVPISNHLYFYWYRQILGQKVEFLVSFYNNEISEKSEIFDDQFSVERPDGSNFTLKIRSTKLEDSAMYFCASSPDGGPSNYGYTFGSGTRLTVV.

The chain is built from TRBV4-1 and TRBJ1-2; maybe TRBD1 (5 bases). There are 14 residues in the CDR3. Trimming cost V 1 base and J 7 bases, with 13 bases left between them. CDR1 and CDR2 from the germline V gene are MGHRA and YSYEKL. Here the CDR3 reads CASSQVRGPFGYTF. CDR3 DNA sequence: TGCGCCAGCAGCCAAGTGAGGGGCCCTTTTGGCTACACCTTC.

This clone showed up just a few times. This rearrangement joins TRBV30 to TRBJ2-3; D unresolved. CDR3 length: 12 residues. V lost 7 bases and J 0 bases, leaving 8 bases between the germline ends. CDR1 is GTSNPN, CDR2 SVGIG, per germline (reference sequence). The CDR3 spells CASSDSTDTQYF. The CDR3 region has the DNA TGTGCCTCTAGTGACAGCACAGATACGCAGTATTTT.

CDR3 in amino acids: CASSQVFGRLEYRYNEQFF. In nucleotides, the CDR3 is TGCGCCAGCAGCCAAGTCTTCGGCAGGCTAGAGTATAGGTACAATGAGCAGTTCTTC. This chain links TRBV4-1 with TRBJ2-1; D gene uncertain. The CDR3 contains 19 residues. V was trimmed by 1 base and J by 4 bases, leaving 23 bases between them. Germline-derived CDR1 and CDR2 are MGHRA and YSYEKL.

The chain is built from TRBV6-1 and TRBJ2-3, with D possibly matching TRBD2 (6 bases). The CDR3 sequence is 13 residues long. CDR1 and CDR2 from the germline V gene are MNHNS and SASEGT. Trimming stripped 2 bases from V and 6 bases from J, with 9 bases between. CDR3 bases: TGTGCCAGCAGTGAACAGGAGGGGGATACGCAGTATTTT. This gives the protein CASSEQEGDTQYF.

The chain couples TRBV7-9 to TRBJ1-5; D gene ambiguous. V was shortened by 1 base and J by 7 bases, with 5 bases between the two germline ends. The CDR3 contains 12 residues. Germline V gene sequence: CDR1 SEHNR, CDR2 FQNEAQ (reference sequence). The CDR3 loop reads CASSLGYQPQHF. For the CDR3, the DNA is TGTGCCAGCAGCTTAGGGTACCAGCCCCAGCATTTT.

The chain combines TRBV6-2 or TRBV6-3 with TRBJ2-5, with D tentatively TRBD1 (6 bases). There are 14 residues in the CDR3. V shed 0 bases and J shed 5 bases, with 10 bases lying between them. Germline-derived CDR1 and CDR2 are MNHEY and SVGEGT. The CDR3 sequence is CASSYSWGPETQYF. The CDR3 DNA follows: TGTGCCAGCAGTTACTCGTGGGGGCCGGAGACCCAGTACTTC.

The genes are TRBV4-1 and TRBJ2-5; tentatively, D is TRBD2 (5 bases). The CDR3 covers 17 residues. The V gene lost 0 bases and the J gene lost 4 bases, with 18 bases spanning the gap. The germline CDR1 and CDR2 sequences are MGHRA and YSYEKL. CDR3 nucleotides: TGCGCCAGCAGCCAAGATAGAGGGCTAGCTCTTGGAGAGACCCAGTACTTC. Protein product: CASSQDRGLALGETQYF.

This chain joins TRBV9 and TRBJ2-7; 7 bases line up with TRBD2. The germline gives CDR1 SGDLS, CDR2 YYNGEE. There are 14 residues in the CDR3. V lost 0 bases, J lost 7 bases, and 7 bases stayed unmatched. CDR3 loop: CASSVAGLGQEQYF. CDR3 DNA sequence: TGTGCCAGCAGCGTAGCCGGACTAGGTCAGGAGCAGTACTTC.

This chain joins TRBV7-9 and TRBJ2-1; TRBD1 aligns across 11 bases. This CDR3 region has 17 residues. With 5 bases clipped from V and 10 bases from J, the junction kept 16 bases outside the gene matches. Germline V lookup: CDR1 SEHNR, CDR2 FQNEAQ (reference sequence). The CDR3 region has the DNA TGTGCCAGCAGCCATTATATATCCGGACAGGGGGCGAAGGAGCAGTTCTTC. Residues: CASSHYISGQGAKEQFF.

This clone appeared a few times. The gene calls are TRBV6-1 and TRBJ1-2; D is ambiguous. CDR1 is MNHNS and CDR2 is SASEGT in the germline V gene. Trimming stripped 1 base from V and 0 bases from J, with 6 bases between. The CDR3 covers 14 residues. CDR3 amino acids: CASSEGTANYGYTF. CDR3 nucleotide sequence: TGTGCCAGCAGTGAAGGGACGGCTAACTATGGCTACACCTTC.

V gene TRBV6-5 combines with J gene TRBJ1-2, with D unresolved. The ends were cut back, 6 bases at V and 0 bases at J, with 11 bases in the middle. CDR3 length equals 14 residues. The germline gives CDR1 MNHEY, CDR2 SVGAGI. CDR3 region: CASSPYKTNYGYTF. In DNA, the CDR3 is TGTGCCAGCAGCCCCTACAAGACTAACTATGGCTACACCTTC.

The CDR3 DNA reads TGTGCCAGCTCCCCATTTCAGACAGTTAATGAAAAACTGTTTTTT. It codes for CASSPFQTVNEKLFF. V usage is TRBV7-9 and J usage is TRBJ1-4; TRBD1 is a possible D gene (5 bases). V was clipped by 8 bases and J by 4 bases, with 17 bases between them. Germline-derived CDR1 and CDR2 are SEHNR and FQNEAQ (reference sequence). The CDR3 runs 15 residues.

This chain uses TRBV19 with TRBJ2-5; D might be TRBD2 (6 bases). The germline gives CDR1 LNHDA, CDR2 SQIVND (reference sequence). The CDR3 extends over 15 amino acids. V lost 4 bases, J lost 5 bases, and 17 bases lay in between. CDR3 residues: CASSTLVVGSETQYF. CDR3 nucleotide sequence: TGTGCCAGTAGTACATTGGTCGTCGGGAGCGAGACCCAGTACTTC.

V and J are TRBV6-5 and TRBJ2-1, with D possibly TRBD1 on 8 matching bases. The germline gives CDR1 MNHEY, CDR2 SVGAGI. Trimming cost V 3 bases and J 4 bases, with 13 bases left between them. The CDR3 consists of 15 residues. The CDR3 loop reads CASSYYRGGYNEQFF. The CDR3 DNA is TGTGCCAGCAGTTATTACAGGGGGGGATACAATGAGCAGTTCTTC.

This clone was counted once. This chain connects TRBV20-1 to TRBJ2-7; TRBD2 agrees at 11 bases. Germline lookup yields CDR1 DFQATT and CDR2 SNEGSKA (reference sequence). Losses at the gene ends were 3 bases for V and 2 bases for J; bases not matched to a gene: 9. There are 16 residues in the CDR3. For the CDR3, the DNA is TGCAGTGCTAGTTCGGACCTAGCGGGGGGTCCCTACGAGCAGTACTTC. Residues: CSASSDLAGGPYEQYF.

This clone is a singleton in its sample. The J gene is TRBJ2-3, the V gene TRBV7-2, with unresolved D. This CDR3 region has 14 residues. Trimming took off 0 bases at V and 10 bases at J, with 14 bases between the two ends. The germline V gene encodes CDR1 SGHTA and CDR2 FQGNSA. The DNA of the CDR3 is TGTGCCAGCAGCTTAGCGGTCGGCCCCTATGCGCAGTATTTT. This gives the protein CASSLAVGPYAQYF.

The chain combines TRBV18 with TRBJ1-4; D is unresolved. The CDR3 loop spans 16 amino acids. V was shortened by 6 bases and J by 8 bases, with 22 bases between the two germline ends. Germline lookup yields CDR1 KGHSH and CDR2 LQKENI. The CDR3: CASSLAVGGDGEKLFF. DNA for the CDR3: TGTGCCAGCTCCCTGGCGGTCGGCGGGGATGGGGAAAAACTGTTTTTT.